This T cell receptor beta chain is from a study of T cell responses to AZD1222 COVID-19 vaccine. Assay used: immunoSEQ multiplex PCR; TCRdb lists only in-frame clones, some missing. The table includes about 170,000 clones, 90% to 95% detected once. The CDR3 has 13 amino acids. Trimming stripped 8 bases from V and 1 base from J, with 11 bases between. The starting material was peripheral blood, obtained on day 0 of AZD1222 vaccination. The sequence was collected from an adult in good health. This chain connects TRBV12-3 or TRBV12-4 to TRBJ1-1, with D possibly TRBD1 on 6 matching bases. CDR3 bases: TGTGCCAGCCGGAAGACAGGGAACACTGAAGCTTTCTTT. Translated: CASRKTGNTEAFF.